This T cell receptor (beta chain) comes out of a study of blood T cells in healthy people across ages (dated by TCRdb to 2014 to 2015). For context, the study as a whole: Template switching captured roughly one uniquely barcoded TCR beta cDNA molecule per two T cells in model experiments. Using deep sequencing normalized with unique cDNA molecular identifiers, the study measured how TCR beta repertoire diversity changes with age. The donors were divided into four age groups: young (average around 17 years), middle-aged (approximately 41), aged (around 67) and long-lived (roughly 88). To avoid experimental bias, donors of different ages were randomly spread across the sequencing lanes. For two donors (one aged 18 to 29 and one aged 80 or older), the study analyzed two additional independent replicas of 1 million unique cDNA reads from the same blood draw. What the work shows at the level of the full study, not this receptor alone: Donor CMV infection status was unknown, potentially confounding age-related changes in expanded clonotypes. The percentage of naive T cells measured by flow cytometry correlated strongly with observed TCR beta diversity. Estimates of total diversity based on one million sequenced T cells were considered lower bounds and underestimates. The long-lived group showed more naive CD4+ T cells, fewer expanded clones and increased TCR diversity than the aged group, suggesting age selection. Observed TCR beta diversity per million T cells fell roughly linearly with age, and a significant reduction was already apparent by age around 40. Since profiling was done on bulk unsorted PBMCs, naive and antigen-experienced compartments could not be conclusively compared.

Systemically healthy Caucasian individuals from Russia, 39 in total and aged roughly 6 to 95 years, were included as donors. Each donor gave approximately 10 milliliters of peripheral blood, collected into EDTA-treated Vacutainer tubes. PBMCs were isolated by Ficoll-Paque density-gradient centrifugation, with at least 7 million obtained per sample. Trizol reagent was used to extract total RNA from the PBMCs, yielding at least 5 micrograms per sample. Naive CD45RAhigh/CD27high T cell percentages were measured by flow cytometry on a PBMC aliquot from every donor. In regard to this clonotype: What this receptor recognizes is not known. Per-base quality was not reported, and no clone a single base away is much larger than it.

The method behind the library was 5' RACE. Instrument on record: Illumina HiSeq 2500. A second about 6 to 11 cycle PCR used a sample-barcoded 5' primer and a J-beta primer mix. A template-switch 5' adaptor carrying 12 random nucleotides introduced a unique molecular identifier onto each TCR beta cDNA molecule. Each sample yielded at least 2.5 million CDR3-containing paired-end reads. The Mint cDNA synthesis kit, primed by a TRBC-specific oligonucleotide, was used to synthesize first-strand cDNA from all RNA. Following uracil-DNA glycosylase treatment, all cDNA underwent a first 18-cycle PCR with the universal primers M1SS and BC2_uni_R. The authors processed their data as follows. Normalization of each sample was performed by random selection of 1 million high-quality reads, each carrying a distinct molecular identifier. Reads sharing molecular identifiers were discarded rather than binned into consensus sequences. MiTCR, set to a Q25 quality threshold and the strictest error-elimination algorithm, was used for CDR3 identification, clonotype clustering and error correction. A nonparametric unseen species model with Euler transformation was used to estimate a lower bound on total TCR beta diversity. TCRdb reworked the public reads: Q25 trimming with fastp, MiXCR clone assembly, productive beta chains retained. Under each unique CDR3 protein, matching rows form one entry showing the most common genes and DNA. These V and J calls are TCRdb output, not the study's own analysis. Across this sample there are some 1.5 million distinct CDR3 sequences, with approximately 30% seen only once. Jointly, the top ten make up less than 9.5% of the sample.

What was sequenced was blood. This TCR came from a young woman in good health.

In nucleotides, the sequence is TGTGCCAGCAGTATTAGCGGGGGCGGGTCCGAGCAGTTCTTC. This is translated as CASSISGGGSEQFF. The sequence links TRBV12-3 or TRBV12-4 to TRBJ2-1, with 9 bases in between that match TRBD2. Its CDR3 holds 14 amino acids, cysteine through phenylalanine. Just the 42-base CDR3 DNA is kept, in frame starting at base 1. V ends up 5 bases short and J 10 bases short, with an unmatched junction base count of 9.